What follows are 2 T cell receptor beta chains derived from one specimen sequenced in a study of sequential checkpoint blockade in melanoma. Treatment meaning: randomized to nivolumab then ipilimumab (arm A) or the reverse (arm B). This table comes from immunoSEQ multiplex PCR, and its TCRdb copy is limited to in-frame clones, with some not included. This sample has approximately 21,000 clones; more than 75% occur once, and the top ten carry around 10%. Sequencing used CD8+ T cells sorted from blood (inferred from file names), obtained from a patient given nivolumab and ipilimumab in sequence. All receptors come from a human donor with melanoma.

This chain joins TRBV28 and TRBJ1-2; D is possibly TRBD1 (5 bases). Germline V gene lookup returns CDR1 MDHEN and CDR2 SYDVKM. This CDR3 spans 11 amino acids. V lost 8 bases and J lost 2, with 6 bases in between. The CDR3 sequence is CASGQNYGYTF. CDR3 coding DNA: TGTGCCAGCGGACAAAACTATGGCTACACCTTC.

The chain is built from TRBV11-3 and TRBJ2-2; 8 bases agree with TRBD2. There are 15 residues in the CDR3. Trimming removed 5 bases from V and 4 bases from J; junction bases left unmatched: 6. The germline V gene encodes CDR1 SGHNT and CDR2 YENEEA. The CDR3 is CASSPRGGLTGELFF. Written as DNA, the CDR3 is TGTGCCAGCAGCCCTCGGGGGGGGCTCACCGGGGAGCTGTTTTTT.